The 22 T cell receptor beta chains below were found in one sample sequenced in a study of CXCR3-negative and CXCR3-positive naive CD8 T cells. The study, taken as a whole, reports: Comparison of naive cells showed more hydrophobic TRB CDR3s in CXCR3-positive than in CXCR3-negative naive cells.

UMI-tagged TRB cDNA libraries were built via 5' RACE. TCRdb reprocessed the 5' RACE reads and keeps a single row for each CDR3 protein, giving no DNA. Across under 110,000 distinct CDR3 sequences, the top ten clones capture 0.35% to 0.4% of the sample. Their specific antigens are unknown. The sequencing input was naive CXCR3+ CD8+ T cells from blood. Subset defined: CD45RO-CCR7+CD27+CD95- naive CD8+ T cells expressing CXCR3 (TNR3+). The receptor source for this set is a human donor in good health. Some clones in this sample may be carry-over from other donors' samples.

V is TRBV7-9 and J is TRBJ2-7; TCRdb calls TRBD1, which cannot be checked without DNA. The germline CDR1 and CDR2 sequences are SEHNR and FQNEAQ (reference sequence). This CDR3 region has 13 residues. This CDR3 is CASSSDRYYEQYF.

The chain combines TRBV7-2 with TRBJ1-1; TCRdb selects TRBD1, and the lack of DNA leaves this call unchecked. The CDR3 length is 14 residues. Germline CDR1 SGHTA, CDR2 FQGNSA. This CDR3 is CACGTGIVNTEAFF. Combining the CDR3 with reference TRBV7-2 and TRBJ1-1 gives the whole variable domain GAGVSQSPSNKVTEKGKDVELRCDPISGHTALYWYRQSLGQGLEFLIYFQGNSAPDKSGLPSDRFSAERTGGSVSTLTIQRTQQEDSAVYLCACGTGIVNTEAFFGQGTRLTVV.

Here the CDR3 reads CASSHTGLTYNEQFF. V gene TRBV3-1 combines with J gene TRBJ2-1; the D call from TCRdb, TRBD1, cannot be confirmed without DNA. The CDR3 sequence is 15 residues long. CDR1 and CDR2 from the germline V gene are LGHDT and YNNKEL (reference sequence).

This chain uses TRBV29-1 with TRBJ2-7; the TRBD1 assignment by TCRdb is unverifiable without DNA. This CDR3 is built from 14 residues. Germline V gene sequence: CDR1 SQVTM, CDR2 ANQGSEA. CDR3 sequence: CSVEDKDRGYEQYF.

V is TRBV29-1 and J is TRBJ2-3; TCRdb designates TRBD1, a call that cannot be tested without DNA. CDR3 length equals 14 residues. Germline CDR1 SQVTM, CDR2 ANQGSEA. The CDR3 loop is CSVLGQGPWDTQYF.

The chain is built from TRBV5-6 and TRBJ2-1; the D gene TCRdb calls, TRBD1, cannot be checked with no DNA. The CDR3 spans 14 residues. CDR1 SGHDT and CDR2 YYEEEE come from the germline V gene. CDR3 sequence reads: CASRAFGAGNEQFF.

The rearrangement uses TRBV20-1 and TRBJ1-1; TCRdb names TRBD1, which stays unverified in the absence of DNA. This CDR3 spans 11 amino acids. Germline V gives CDR1 DFQATT, CDR2 SNEGSKA (reference sequence). The CDR3 sequence is CSALTRPEAFF.

The chain couples TRBV28 to TRBJ1-1. This CDR3 has 14 residues. CDR1 MDHEN and CDR2 SYDVKM come from the germline V gene. CDR3 in amino acids: CASRPTRFNTEAFF.

The chain uses TRBV29-1 and TRBJ2-3; TCRdb's D call, TRBD1, is unchecked because there is no DNA. CDR3 length: 13 amino acids. From germline, CDR1 is SQVTM and CDR2 ANQGSEA. The CDR3 is CSARDRDLDTQYF.

V is TRBV7-8 and J is TRBJ2-7; TCRdb proposes TRBD2, but this gene call is untestable without DNA. The germline V gene encodes CDR1 SGHVS and CDR2 FQNEAQ. The CDR3 covers 16 residues. CDR3 loop: CASSLGPGLEVYEQYF. Together with reference TRBV7-8 and TRBJ2-7, the CDR3 gives the full variable domain: GAGVSQSPRYKVAKRGQDVALRCDPISGHVSLFWYQQALGQGPEFLTYFQNEAQLDKSGLPSDRFFAERPEGSVSTLKIQRTQQEDSAVYLCASSLGPGLEVYEQYFGPGTRLTVT.

This chain connects TRBV7-2 to TRBJ2-7; TCRdb returns TRBD2, unconfirmable since there is no DNA. CDR1 is SGHTA and CDR2 is FQGNSA in the germline V gene. The CDR3 covers 14 residues. This CDR3 is CASSFVLAGYEQYF.

This chain connects TRBV10-3 to TRBJ2-3. The CDR3 has 11 amino acids. Germline CDR1 ENHRY, CDR2 SYGVKD. The CDR3 loop is CAISEGDTQYF.

V and J are TRBV7-9 and TRBJ2-1; lacking DNA, the TRBD2 call made by TCRdb goes unchecked. From germline, CDR1 is SEHNR and CDR2 FQNEAQ (reference sequence). The CDR3 spans 15 residues. CDR3 residues: CASITLAGAYNEQFF. The full variable domain, in which reference TRBV7-9 and TRBJ2-1 provide the parts outside the CDR3, is DTGVSQNPRHKITKRGQNVTFRCDPISEHNRLYWYRQTLGQGPEFLTYFQNEAQLEKSRLLSDRFSAERPKGSFSTLEIQRTEQGDSAMYLCASITLAGAYNEQFFGPGTRLTVL.

The rearrangement links TRBV7-6 to TRBJ2-2; checking the TCRdb D call of TRBD1 is not possible without DNA. CDR1 and CDR2 (germline): SGHVS, FNYEAQ. The CDR3 has 13 residues. CDR3 sequence: CASSPPYTGELFF. The whole variable domain, filled in from reference TRBV7-6 and TRBJ2-2, reads GAGVSQSPRYKVTKRGQDVALRCDPISGHVSLYWYRQALGQGPEFLTYFNYEAQQDKSGLPNDRFSAERPEGSISTLTIQRTEQRDSAMYRCASSPPYTGELFFGEGSRLTVL.

The chain has TRBV15 and TRBJ2-3; TCRdb indicates TRBD2, and absent DNA this call remains unverified. Germline V lookup: CDR1 LNHNV, CDR2 YYDKDF (reference sequence). The CDR3 is made up of 17 amino acids. The CDR3 loop reads CATSRDEAGGLTDTQYF.

The CDR3 reads CASSQGAYNEQFF. J is TRBJ2-1 and V is TRBV4-2; TCRdb calls TRBD1, which cannot be checked without DNA. The length of the CDR3 is 13 residues. CDR1 is LGHNA, CDR2 YNFKEQ, per germline.

Here the CDR3 reads CASSHAARGLAEQYF. The chain uses TRBV4-1 and TRBJ2-7; TCRdb selects TRBD1, and the lack of DNA leaves this call unchecked. The CDR3 extends over 15 amino acids. Germline lookup yields CDR1 MGHRA and CDR2 YSYEKL.

J is TRBJ1-2 and V is TRBV7-6; TCRdb selects TRBD1, and the lack of DNA leaves this call unchecked. The germline V gene encodes CDR1 SGHVS and CDR2 FNYEAQ. This CDR3 region has 17 residues. This CDR3 reads CASSPEAAGTGGYGYTF.

The genes are TRBV12-3 or TRBV12-4 and TRBJ2-1; the TCRdb call, TRBD2, lacks DNA for checking. The CDR3 contains 16 residues. CDR3 residues: CASTPWASGNGDEQFF.

The chain has TRBV29-1 and TRBJ1-1. The CDR3 runs to 13 residues. Germline values: CDR1 SQVTM, CDR2 ANQGSEA. The CDR3 reads CSVERGDNTEAFF.

The CDR3 sequence: CSARDTPREQFF. V is TRBV20-1 and J is TRBJ2-1; TCRdb gives TRBD1 as the D gene, but with no DNA this cannot be confirmed. CDR3 length equals 12 residues. Per germline, CDR1 DFQATT and CDR2 SNEGSKA (reference sequence).

The chain has TRBV3-2 and TRBJ2-7. TRBV3-2 is annotated as a pseudogene. The CDR3 totals 15 residues. CDR3 loop: CASSRKSSVPYEQYF.